This T cell receptor (beta chain) stems from a study of regulatory T cells in long-lasting Graves disease. Study-wide background: The antithyroid drugs taken by newly diagnosed Graves' patients had been used for under 3 months.

Time point given: newly diagnosed GD, antithyroid drugs for less than 3 months. PBMC RNA was the source of the TCR library. Combining iRepertoire HTBI primers with Arm-PCR of CDR3 regions, the authors built TCR beta libraries. TCRdb analysed the multiplex PCR reads with MiXCR anew, one entry per CDR3 protein. The sample has 620,000 or so distinct CDR3 sequences; 16% are singletons. The sample was also linked to a second study, of T cells in Graves' hyperthyroidism and ophthalmopathy. From that second work: Thyroid ultrasound, orbital computed tomography, clinical symptoms, and serum thyroxine and TRAb underpinned diagnoses.

The sample here was peripheral blood mononuclear cells (PBMCs), taken at new diagnosis, from a patient treated with antithyroid drugs. The receptor comes from a woman between 25 and 40 years old with Graves disease.

The CDR3 DNA sequence: TGTGCCAGCAGCCGGTCGGACTTATCCAATACGCAGTATTTT. Encoded protein: CASSRSDLSNTQYF. V usage is TRBV28 and J usage is TRBJ2-3; a possible D gene is TRBD2 (5 bases). The CDR3 runs to 14 residues. Germline V CDR1 and CDR2: MDHEN, SYDVKM. Trimming pared 6 bases from V and 7 bases from J, leaving 17 bases between. Supplemented by reference TRBV28 and TRBJ2-3, the full variable domain reads DVKVTQSSRYLVKRTGEKVFLECVQDMDHENMFWYRQDPGLGLRLIYFSYDVKMKEKGDIPEGYSVSREKKERFSLILESASTNQTSMYLCASSRSDLSNTQYFGPGTRLTVL.